The clone carrying this T cell receptor beta chain was recorded many times. This entry belongs to a study of breast tumors, draining lymph nodes, adjacent tissues. Axillary draining lymph nodes of breast cancer patients supplied the node samples. One entry per CDR3 protein, called by TCRdb with MiXCR from the multiplex PCR reads. The sample includes approximately 120,000 distinct CDR3 sequences, 21% of them seen just once. Sequenced input: axillary lymph node tissue. This clonotype was obtained from a female donor with breast cancer. Some clones in this sample may be carry-over from other donors' samples.

CDR3 in DNA: TGTGCCAGCAGTTATGTCGCCCCGGGGATGCAGGGCTACACCTTC. It specifies CASSYVAPGMQGYTF. This chain joins TRBV6-6 and TRBJ1-2; no firm D call. This CDR3 comprises 15 residues. Trimming shortened V by 3 bases and J by 8 bases, and 19 bases separated the two germline ends. Per germline, CDR1 MNHNY and CDR2 SVGAGI (reference sequence).